This T cell receptor beta chain was identified in a study of T-cell reconstitution after alpha-beta-depleted transplantation in children. Preparation of the TCRbeta library was carried out with unique molecular identifiers. TCRdb reprocessed the PCR reads with MiXCR, giving one entry per CDR3 protein. In the table there are 250,000 to 350,000 distinct CDR3 sequences, over 8% of which are singletons. Many counts were recorded for this clonotype. The CDR3 sequence is 14 residues long. Trimming shortened V by 2 bases and J by 5 bases, and 12 bases separated the two germline ends. Germline V CDR1 and CDR2: WNHNN, SYGVQD (reference sequence).

The chain is built from TRBV10-1 and TRBJ1-1; D remains unclear. This TCR derives from a human donor who donated a stem cell graft to a child with SCID. Sequenced here: PBMCs from the stem cell graft donor, sampled from the stem cell graft. DNA of the CDR3: TGCGCCAGCAGTGAGGGGGTCCGCGGGACTGAAGCTTTCTTT. As protein: CASSEGVRGTEAFF.